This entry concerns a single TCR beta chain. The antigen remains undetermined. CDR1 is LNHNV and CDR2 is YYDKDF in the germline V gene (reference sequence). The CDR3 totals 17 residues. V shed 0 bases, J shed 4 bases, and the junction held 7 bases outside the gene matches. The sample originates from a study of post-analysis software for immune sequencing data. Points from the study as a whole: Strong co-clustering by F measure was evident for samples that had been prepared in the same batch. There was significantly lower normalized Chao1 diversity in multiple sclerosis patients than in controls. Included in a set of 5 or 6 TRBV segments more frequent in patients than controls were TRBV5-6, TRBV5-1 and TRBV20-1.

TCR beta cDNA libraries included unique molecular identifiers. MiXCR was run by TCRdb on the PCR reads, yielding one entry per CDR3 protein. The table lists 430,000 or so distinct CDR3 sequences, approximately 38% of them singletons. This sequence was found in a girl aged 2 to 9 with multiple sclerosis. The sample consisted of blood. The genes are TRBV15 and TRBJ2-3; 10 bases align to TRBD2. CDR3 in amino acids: CATSRESFLAGADTQYF. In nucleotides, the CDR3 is TGTGCCACCAGCAGAGAATCTTTCCTAGCGGGAGCAGATACGCAGTATTTT.